These 30 T cell receptor beta chains were sequenced from one sample in a study of T cell responses to AZD1222 COVID-19 vaccine. Only in-frame clones appear in the TCRdb table, and some are missing; sequencing was by immunoSEQ multiplex PCR. Of about 70,000 clones listed, 90% are singletons. This specimen was peripheral blood, taken 28 days after the second AZD1222 dose. The origin of the receptors is an adult who received the AZD1222 COVID-19 vaccine.

The CDR3 nucleotides are TGTGCCAGTGAAGACAGGGGCTACGAAGCTTTCTTT. Its protein is CASEDRGYEAFF. V gene TRBV19 combines with J gene TRBJ1-1, with 8 bases that match TRBD1. In germline, CDR1 is LNHDA, CDR2 SQIVND (reference sequence). V shed 8 bases, J shed 8 bases, and the junction held 7 bases outside the gene matches. The CDR3 spans 12 residues.

The chain has TRBV21-1 and TRBJ2-7; TRBD1 is the table's D call, not checked against the DNA. TRBV21-1 is tagged as a pseudogene. This CDR3 spans 14 amino acids. In DNA form, the CDR3 reads TGTGCCAGCAGCAAAGTGGTACAGGGGAACGAGCAGTACTTC. Translated, it gives CASSKVVQGNEQYF.

The chain links TRBV6-5 to TRBJ2-1, with TRBD1 matching over 9 bases. The CDR3 consists of 14 residues. J lost 6 bases, V lost 5 bases, and 5 bases had no gene match. Germline V CDR1 and CDR2: MNHEY, SVGAGI. In nucleotides, the CDR3 is TGTGCCAGCAGTCAGGACAGGGGAACCAATGAGCAGTTCTTC. As protein: CASSQDRGTNEQFF.

This chain uses TRBV12-5 with TRBJ1-5; D call uncertain. The germline gives CDR1 LGHNT, CDR2 FRNRAP. CDR3 length: 14 residues. Trimming left V 8 bases short and J 3 bases short, with 14 bases between. CDR3 DNA: TGTGCTAGTTCGGGATTAGGGAACAATCAGCCCCAGCATTTT. This encodes CASSGLGNNQPQHF.

This chain uses TRBV6-5 with TRBJ1-5; D is unclear. From germline, CDR1 is MNHEY and CDR2 SVGAGI. The CDR3 has 11 residues. The V and J ends lost 5 bases and 6 bases respectively, with 5 bases between them. The CDR3 loop reads CASSKFQPQHF. Written as DNA, the CDR3 is TGTGCCAGCAGTAAATTTCAGCCCCAGCATTTT.

The chain is built from TRBV2 and TRBJ1-5; TRBD1 matches at 9 bases. Looked up from germline, CDR1 is SNHLY and CDR2 is FYNNEI. This CDR3 region has 15 residues. J gave up 7 bases and V 8 bases, and 12 bases lay outside the gene matches. CDR3 bases: TGTGCCAGCGGGACAGGGAGACGATTAAAGCAGCCCCAGCATTTT. This codes for CASGTGRRLKQPQHF.

Only one count was recorded for this clone. The CDR3 nucleotides are TGCGCCAGCAGCCAAGTCCTGCGGAACACTGAAGCTTTCTTT. Protein: CASSQVLRNTEAFF. This chain joins TRBV4-1 and TRBJ1-1; no clear D. Germline values: CDR1 MGHRA, CDR2 YSYEKL. This CDR3 spans 14 amino acids. The V gene lost 1 base and the J gene lost 1 base, with 7 bases spanning the gap.

This clone was counted a single time. This chain uses TRBV24-1 with TRBJ2-1, with 9 bases that match TRBD1. V shed 7 bases, J shed 9 bases, and the junction held 6 bases outside the gene matches. Germline V gives CDR1 KGHDR, CDR2 SFDVKD. This CDR3 region has 13 residues. The CDR3 DNA follows: TGTGCCACCAGGGGACAGGGAGCAGGTGAGCAGTTCTTC. Its protein is CATRGQGAGEQFF.

The CDR3 reads CASSQVSLSGDYGYTF. For the CDR3, the DNA is TGCGCCAGCAGCCAAGTATCTTTGTCAGGGGACTATGGCTACACCTTC. V usage is TRBV4-1 and J usage is TRBJ1-2, with D perhaps matching TRBD1 (6 bases). Germline V gene lookup returns CDR1 MGHRA and CDR2 YSYEKL. The V end was cut by 1 base, the J end by 3 bases, with 15 bases between. The CDR3 has 16 amino acids.

The V call is TRBV11-3, the J call TRBJ1-4; a weak D match, TRBD1 (5 bases). Germline assignment: CDR1 SGHNT and CDR2 YENEEA. This CDR3 contains 13 residues. V lost 4 bases and J lost 6, with 9 bases in between. DNA for the CDR3: TGTGCCAGCAGCTCCCAGGGATATGAAAAACTGTTTTTT. Residues: CASSSQGYEKLFF.

This chain joins TRBV5-1 and TRBJ1-2; 11 nucleotides line up with TRBD1. Germline CDR1 is SGHRS and CDR2 is YFSETQ. The V and J ends lost 4 bases and 3 bases, in that order; junction bases with no gene match: 5. This CDR3 has 15 residues. The CDR3 spells CASSGQGAVYYGYTF. The CDR3 nucleotides are TGCGCCAGCAGCGGACAGGGGGCCGTCTACTATGGCTACACCTTC.

The chain uses TRBV3-1 (or the pseudogene TRBV3-2) and TRBJ1-2; D gene unclear. CDR3 length equals 14 residues. From germline, CDR1 is LGHDT and CDR2 YNNKEL (reference sequence). Trimming left V 3 bases short and J 4 bases short, with 12 bases between. CDR3 loop: CASSHTYNIYGYTF. The CDR3 nucleotides are TGTGCCAGCAGCCATACGTACAACATCTATGGCTACACCTTC.

This chain joins TRBV11-1 and TRBJ2-1, with 8 bases that match TRBD2. Germline V gene lookup returns CDR1 SGHAT and CDR2 FQDESV (reference sequence). V shed 2 bases, J shed 6 bases, and the junction held 6 bases outside the gene matches. CDR3 size: 15 residues. The CDR3 DNA is TGTGCCAGCAGCTTATTTGGCGGGGGGACCAATGAGCAGTTCTTC. It yields the protein CASSLFGGGTNEQFF.

V usage is TRBV7-3 and J usage is TRBJ2-1; D remains ambiguous. This CDR3 comprises 17 residues. Germline assignment: CDR1 SGHTA and CDR2 FQGTGA. The ends were cut back, 1 base at V and 5 bases at J, with 18 bases in the middle. This chain's CDR3 is CASSLRIGLSLHNEQFF. The CDR3 coding sequence is TGTGCCAGCAGCTTAAGGATAGGGCTTAGTTTACACAATGAGCAGTTCTTC.

This chain links TRBV7-3 with TRBJ1-1, with 8 bases identical to TRBD1. The CDR3 consists of 20 residues. From germline, CDR1 is SGHTA and CDR2 FQGTGA. V shed 2 bases and J 0 bases; nucleotides not matched to a gene: 17. This CDR3 is CASSLGGQGSCFRLNTEAFF. The DNA for the CDR3 is TGTGCCAGCAGCTTAGGTGGACAGGGTTCTTGTTTTCGCCTGAACACTGAAGCTTTCTTT. Together with reference TRBV7-3 and TRBJ1-1, the CDR3 gives the full variable domain: GAGVSQTPSNKVTEKGKYVELRCDPISGHTALYWYRQSLGQGPEFLIYFQGTGAADDSGLPNDRFFAVRPEGSVSTLKIQRTERGDSAVYLCASSLGGQGSCFRLNTEAFFGQGTRLTVV.

V and J are TRBV12-3 or TRBV12-4 and TRBJ2-5, with D uncertain. Trimming left V 3 bases short and J 5 bases short, with 7 bases between. The CDR3 has 12 residues. CDR3 amino acids: CASSFLFETQYF. The CDR3 DNA follows: TGTGCCAGCAGTTTTTTGTTTGAGACCCAGTACTTC.

This chain links TRBV6-7 with TRBJ2-3; 11 positions agree with TRBD1. TRBV6-7 belongs to the ORF category, with a function that is uncertain. This CDR3 contains 15 residues. V dropped 4 bases and J dropped 4; count of bases not matched to a gene: 4. CDR3: CASSFRDRGADTQYF. The CDR3 bases are TGTGCCAGCAGTTTCCGGGACAGGGGGGCAGATACGCAGTATTTT.

The chain employs TRBV24-1 and TRBJ2-2, with 7 bases that match TRBD2. The CDR3 length is 16 residues. Germline values: CDR1 KGHDR, CDR2 SFDVKD. V gave up 9 bases and J gave up 0 bases; unmatched junction bases: 9. CDR3 DNA sequence: TGTGCCACCGCCGGGGGGAGCCGCGCGAACACCGGGGAGCTGTTTTTT. Encoded protein: CATAGGSRANTGELFF.

The chain links TRBV5-1 to TRBJ2-3; D uncertain. The germline CDR1 and CDR2 sequences are SGHRS and YFSETQ. With 0 bases removed from V and 4 bases from J, the gap between germline ends came to 6 bases. This CDR3 is 13 amino acids long. The CDR3 loop reads CASSLVPADTQYF. The CDR3 nucleotides are TGCGCCAGCAGCTTGGTTCCCGCAGATACGCAGTATTTT.

This clone showed up just once. The V call is TRBV6-5, the J call TRBJ1-1, with TRBD1 matching over 9 bases. J gave up 5 bases and V 6 bases, and 10 bases lay outside the gene matches. The V gene's germline CDR1 is MNHEY and CDR2 SVGAGI. CDR3 size: 15 residues. In DNA, the CDR3 is TGTGCCAGCAGCCGACCACAGGGGGCGGGAACTGAAGCTTTCTTT. Its protein product is CASSRPQGAGTEAFF.

The chain has TRBV6-7 and TRBJ1-4, with D possibly matching TRBD1 (5 bases). TRBV6-7 is an ORF, and what it does is uncertain. Deletions cut 2 bases from V and 8 bases from J, with 21 bases between. The CDR3 has 17 residues. Here the CDR3 DNA reads TGTGCCAGCAGTTACGTGGGGGGGGTGCGACTAGCAGAAAAACTGTTTTTT. Its translation: CASSYVGGVRLAEKLFF.

This rearrangement joins TRBV5-8 to TRBJ1-1, with no clear D. V lost 4 bases and J 11 bases, leaving 18 bases between the germline ends. CDR1 is SGHTS and CDR2 is YDEGEE in the germline V gene. The CDR3 consists of 13 residues. CDR3 DNA sequence: TGTGCCAGCAGCCCGCTTGGGTCAATCGGGGCTTTCTTT. Protein product: CASSPLGSIGAFF.

The CDR3 DNA sequence: TGTGCCAGCAGCCAAATCACAGATACGCAGTATTTT. As protein: CASSQITDTQYF. The chain recombines TRBV3-1 (or the pseudogene TRBV3-2) with TRBJ2-3; D gene unclear. Germline V gene data show CDR1 as LGHDT and CDR2 as YNNKEL (reference sequence). The V and J ends lost 2 bases and 2 bases respectively, with 2 bases between them. The CDR3 is 12 amino acids.

This clone was found once. The rearrangement uses TRBV6-5 and TRBJ1-5, with no clear D. Trimming stripped 6 bases from V and 7 bases from J, with 10 bases between. Germline CDR1 MNHEY, CDR2 SVGAGI. CDR3 length: 12 residues. CDR3 DNA: TGTGCCAGCAGAAGAATAGGCCAGCCCCAGCATTTT. Its protein product is CASRRIGQPQHF.

The rearrangement joins TRBV7-8 to TRBJ1-5; D is unclear. Germline lookup yields CDR1 SGHVS and CDR2 FQNEAQ. The CDR3 length is 14 residues. The germline V and J ends were trimmed by 1 base and 1 base, with 5 bases remaining between them. Here the CDR3 reads CASSLVVSNQPQHF. CDR3 nucleotide sequence: TGTGCCAGCAGCTTAGTAGTGAGCAATCAGCCCCAGCATTTT.

This rearrangement joins TRBV29-1 to TRBJ1-1; 10 nucleotides align to TRBD1. Trimming removed 6 bases from V and 1 base from J; junction bases left unmatched: 5. The CDR3 totals 14 residues. Per germline, CDR1 SQVTM and CDR2 ANQGSEA. The CDR3 coding sequence is TGCAGCGTGGTTGGACAGGGGGGGAACACTGAAGCTTTCTTT. Translating gives CSVVGQGGNTEAFF.

This clone was seen only a few times. The chain has TRBV6-4 and TRBJ1-2; 8 bases map to TRBD1. CDR1 and CDR2 (germline): MRHNA, SNTAGT. CDR3 length: 14 amino acids. V was pared by 8 bases and J by 8 bases, with 13 bases of the junction left unmatched. The CDR3 DNA sequence: TGTGCCAGCTCCGAAGGGACAGGAGATCGAGGCTACACCTTC. It codes for CASSEGTGDRGYTF.

The chain recombines TRBV7-9 with TRBJ1-3, with D perhaps TRBD1 (6 bases). Germline-derived CDR1 and CDR2 are SEHNR and FQNEAQ (reference sequence). The CDR3 totals 12 residues. V dropped 11 bases and J dropped 4 bases, with 12 bases sitting between them. The CDR3 region has the DNA TGTGCCGGCGCAGGGGACGGAAACACCATATATTTT. Translating gives CAGAGDGNTIYF.

The V call is TRBV19, the J call TRBJ1-4; no definite D call. This CDR3 is 16 amino acids long. Germline CDR1 is LNHDA and CDR2 is SQIVND (reference sequence). Trimming pared 6 bases from V and 1 base from J, leaving 15 bases between. The DNA of the CDR3 is TGTGCCAGTAGAGACCACCGGGAGGGAACTAATGAAAAACTGTTTTTT. It yields the protein CASRDHREGTNEKLFF.

The chain is built from TRBV4-3 and TRBJ1-3; the D gene is possibly TRBD1 (5 bases). Trimming took off 2 bases at V and 0 bases at J, with 17 bases between the two ends. The CDR3 sequence is 18 residues long. Germline assignment: CDR1 LGHNA and CDR2 YSLEER. CDR3 in amino acids: CASSQTLARGYSGNTIYF. Here the CDR3 DNA reads TGCGCCAGCAGCCAAACACTAGCAAGGGGCTACTCTGGAAACACCATATATTTT.